Below are 26 T cell receptor beta chains sequenced from a single sample in a study of response to subunit inactivated influenza vaccine. TCRdb called the RT-PCR reads again in MiXCR, with one record for every CDR3 protein. Among 300,000 to 350,000 distinct CDR3 sequences listed, roughly 20% were seen once. Sequenced material: PBMCs from blood, taken 21 months after vaccination. These receptors came from a man between 45 and 75 years old who received an inactivated influenza vaccine.

The chain joins TRBV30 to TRBJ2-5; D is unclear. Germline-derived CDR1 and CDR2 are GTSNPN and SVGIG (reference sequence). This CDR3 has 11 residues. With 0 bases removed from V and 7 bases from J, the gap between germline ends came to 6 bases. The CDR3 protein is CAWSVPGTQYF. CDR3 nucleotide sequence: TGTGCCTGGAGTGTACCGGGGACCCAGTACTTC.

This clonotype was observed a handful of times. V gene TRBV7-8 combines with J gene TRBJ1-1, with no clear D. Germline V lookup: CDR1 SGHVS, CDR2 FQNEAQ. The CDR3 contains 15 residues. Trimming left V 4 bases short and J 2 bases short, with 14 bases between. This CDR3 is CASSSRTGINTEAFF. Here the CDR3 DNA reads TGTGCCAGCAGCTCTCGGACGGGGATTAACACTGAAGCTTTCTTT.

This clonotype was found a few times. The CDR3 sequence: CSATLGQGVYGYTF. The CDR3 DNA sequence: TGCAGTGCAACACTTGGGCAGGGGGTCTATGGCTACACCTTC. The chain links TRBV20-1 to TRBJ1-2; TRBD1 matches at 7 bases. In germline, CDR1 is DFQATT, CDR2 SNEGSKA (reference sequence). Trimming at V came to 6 bases and at J to 4 bases, leaving 11 bases not matched to a gene. The CDR3 runs to 14 residues.

The sample holds a few counts of this clonotype. This rearrangement joins TRBV5-1 to TRBJ2-3, with D uncertain. The CDR3 is made up of 12 amino acids. V shed 4 bases and J shed 6 bases, with 9 bases lying between them. CDR1 is SGHRS, CDR2 YFSETQ, per germline. CDR3 region: CASSAPGDTQYF. As DNA, the CDR3 is TGCGCCAGCAGCGCTCCCGGTGATACGCAGTATTTT.

This chain connects TRBV6-5 to TRBJ1-2, with 7 bases matching TRBD1. The CDR3 runs 13 residues. The germline CDR1 and CDR2 sequences are MNHEY and SVGAGI. V shed 5 bases and J 8 bases; nucleotides not matched to a gene: 8. The CDR3 spells CASSHDRAWGYTF. The CDR3 DNA follows: TGTGCCAGCAGTCACGACAGGGCCTGGGGCTACACCTTC.

V usage is TRBV4-3 and J usage is TRBJ2-5, with TRBD1 matching 10 bases. With 2 bases clipped from V and 4 bases from J, the junction kept 4 bases outside the gene matches. Germline CDR1 and CDR2: LGHNA and YSLEER. This CDR3 is built from 15 residues. CDR3 sequence (DNA): TGCGCCAGCAGCCAAACAGACAGGGGGCGAGAGACCCAGTACTTC. It yields the protein CASSQTDRGRETQYF.

Only a few counts were recorded for this clonotype. V and J are TRBV4-1 and TRBJ1-1; TRBD1 might be the D (6 bases). The germline V and J ends were trimmed by 1 base and 1 base, with 7 bases remaining between them. The CDR3 sequence is 14 residues long. The V gene's germline CDR1 is MGHRA and CDR2 YSYEKL. CDR3 sequence reads: CASSQAQGNTEAFF. The CDR3 DNA follows: TGCGCCAGCAGCCAAGCACAGGGGAACACTGAAGCTTTCTTT.

This clonotype was picked up many times. The CDR3 nucleotides are TGCAGTGCTAGCCCCAGGGGGAACACTGAAGCTTTCTTT. This encodes CSASPRGNTEAFF. The chain carries TRBV20-1 and TRBJ1-1; D might be TRBD1 (6 bases). The CDR3 sequence is 13 residues long. Per germline, CDR1 DFQATT and CDR2 SNEGSKA (reference sequence). The germline V and J ends were trimmed by 3 bases and 1 base, with 9 bases remaining between them.

This clonotype has just a few counts. This rearrangement joins TRBV28 to TRBJ2-7; 7 nucleotides line up with TRBD2. The junction had 14 bases not matched to a gene; V was cut back by 8 bases and J by 7 bases. There are 14 residues in the CDR3. Germline V gene sequence: CDR1 MDHEN, CDR2 SYDVKM. The CDR3 sequence: CASFPGTAGGEQYF. As DNA, the CDR3 is TGTGCCAGCTTTCCCGGGACCGCCGGGGGGGAGCAGTACTTC.

This clonotype has just a few counts. The chain employs TRBV6-1 and TRBJ2-1; D ambiguous. V shed 6 bases and J shed 4 bases, with 13 bases lying between them. The CDR3 has 14 residues. Germline V lookup: CDR1 MNHNS, CDR2 SASEGT. CDR3 coding DNA: TGTGCCAGCAGCCCCCTCGGCGGATACAATGAGCAGTTCTTC. Translation gives CASSPLGGYNEQFF.

This clonotype was picked up a small number of times. The rearrangement joins TRBV20-1 to TRBJ2-7; no reliable D call. V was clipped by 2 bases and J by 2 bases, with 7 bases between them. The germline V gene encodes CDR1 DFQATT and CDR2 SNEGSKA (reference sequence). The CDR3 extends over 12 amino acids. The chain's CDR3 is CSARPDAYEQYF. In DNA, the CDR3 is TGCAGTGCTAGACCCGACGCCTACGAGCAGTACTTC.

This clonotype was seen a few times. The CDR3 DNA reads TGCAGTGTTCCCTTAAGCGGGGTTAGAAGTGAAGCTTTCTTT. This encodes CSVPLSGVRSEAFF. The chain uses TRBV20-1 and TRBJ1-1; D is unresolved. The V and J ends lost 7 bases and 7 bases respectively, with 22 bases between them. In germline, CDR1 is DFQATT, CDR2 SNEGSKA (reference sequence). The CDR3 sequence is 14 residues long.

In this sample, this clonotype turned up a few times. The V gene is TRBV2, the J gene TRBJ2-7, with D perhaps TRBD2 (5 bases). Looked up from germline, CDR1 is SNHLY and CDR2 is FYNNEI. The length of the CDR3 is 12 residues. With 7 bases removed from V and 0 bases from J, the gap between germline ends came to 7 bases. The CDR3 loop reads CASKADSYEQYF. CDR3 bases: TGTGCCAGCAAAGCGGACTCCTACGAGCAGTACTTC.

This clonotype was seen a handful of times. This chain connects TRBV20-1 to TRBJ2-2; tentatively, D is TRBD1 (7 bases). The germline V gene encodes CDR1 DFQATT and CDR2 SNEGSKA (reference sequence). V was cut by 1 base and J by 4 bases, with 16 bases left in between. The CDR3 totals 16 residues. The CDR3 spells CSARVPGQGGTGELFF. The CDR3 DNA follows: TGCAGTGCTAGAGTCCCCGGGCAGGGGGGCACCGGGGAGCTGTTTTTT.

A few counts support this clonotype. This chain uses TRBV20-1 with TRBJ1-5, with a tentative D call TRBD1 (5 bases). In germline, CDR1 is DFQATT, CDR2 SNEGSKA (reference sequence). V dropped 0 bases and J dropped 7 bases, with 22 bases sitting between them. This CDR3 spans 17 amino acids. The CDR3 bases are TGCAGTGCTAGAGATGATGTCCCAGGGTTGGGACTACAGCCCCAGCATTTT. It specifies CSARDDVPGLGLQPQHF.

This chain uses TRBV6-2 or TRBV6-3 with TRBJ2-6; TRBD1 aligns across 7 bases. V lost 7 bases and J lost 0; bases outside the gene matches: 15. The CDR3 loop spans 19 amino acids. Germline V CDR1 and CDR2: MNHEY, SVGEGT. The CDR3 sequence is CASNLPRGQQNSGANVLTF. CDR3 bases: TGTGCCAGCAATCTCCCGAGGGGACAGCAGAACTCTGGGGCCAACGTCCTGACTTTC.

This clonotype appeared a few times. The V gene is TRBV15, the J gene TRBJ2-2, with D unresolved. The CDR3 contains 15 residues. The germline gives CDR1 LNHNV, CDR2 YYDKDF (reference sequence). Between the trimmed V and J ends, which lost 1 base and 6 bases, there was a span of 12 bases. The CDR3 DNA follows: TGTGCCACCAGCAGAGCAGCGACCCGTGCCGGGGAGCTGTTTTTT. It is translated as CATSRAATRAGELFF.

The chain is built from TRBV6-2 or TRBV6-3 and TRBJ1-1; unclear D gene. Trimming took 2 bases from V and 1 from J, leaving 8 bases between them. The CDR3 consists of 14 residues. Germline V gene lookup returns CDR1 MNHEY and CDR2 SVGEGT. The CDR3 here is CASSYGWGNTEAFF. The DNA for the CDR3 is TGTGCCAGCAGTTACGGGTGGGGGAACACTGAAGCTTTCTTT.

The V call is TRBV6-5, the J call TRBJ2-7, with 7 bases fitting TRBD2. Trimming removed 1 base from V and 5 bases from J; junction bases left unmatched: 8. The CDR3 sequence is 15 residues long. CDR1 is MNHEY and CDR2 is SVGAGI in the germline V gene. The CDR3 nucleotides read TGTGCCAGCAGTTACTGGAGCGGGGCTAGAAACGAGCAGTACTTC. It codes for CASSYWSGARNEQYF.

The gene calls are TRBV29-1 and TRBJ1-1, with 7 bases fitting TRBD1. The germline V gene has CDR1 SQVTM and CDR2 ANQGSEA. The CDR3 runs 11 residues. Trimming took 7 bases from V and 7 from J; bases not matched to a gene: 6. As DNA, the CDR3 is TGCAGCGCCCAGGACAGGAATGAAGCTTTCTTT. Translating it yields CSAQDRNEAFF.

This clonotype was recorded many times. The chain joins TRBV6-6 to TRBJ2-5; unclear D gene. CDR1 MNHNY and CDR2 SVGAGI come from the germline V gene (reference sequence). The CDR3 has 10 residues. V was pared by 6 bases and J by 5 bases, with 4 bases between. DNA of the CDR3: TGTGCCAGCAGGGGGGAGACCCAGTACTTC. Its translation is CASRGETQYF.

CDR3 sequence (DNA): TGTGCCAGCAGTACGGGACTAGCGGGAGGCGGCACCGGGGAGCTGTTTTTT. Its translation is CASSTGLAGGGTGELFF. J is TRBJ2-2 and V is TRBV27, with 15 positions matching TRBD2. Germline-derived CDR1 and CDR2 are MNHEY and SMNVEV (reference sequence). Losses at the gene ends were 5 bases for V and 4 bases for J; bases not matched to a gene: 5. The CDR3 is made up of 17 amino acids.

The sample holds many counts of this clonotype. The chain uses TRBV28 and TRBJ2-5; 8 nucleotides agree with TRBD1. From germline, CDR1 is MDHEN and CDR2 SYDVKM. CDR3 length equals 14 residues. Trimming cost V 5 bases and J 3 bases; bases outside gene matches: 5. The CDR3 loop reads CASSKRQGKETQYF. The CDR3 DNA follows: TGTGCCAGCAGTAAAAGACAGGGGAAAGAGACCCAGTACTTC. Based on the CDR3 plus reference TRBV28 and TRBJ2-5, the full variable domain is DVKVTQSSRYLVKRTGEKVFLECVQDMDHENMFWYRQDPGLGLRLIYFSYDVKMKEKGDIPEGYSVSREKKERFSLILESASTNQTSMYLCASSKRQGKETQYFGPGTRLLVL.

This chain links TRBV5-6 with TRBJ2-2; D possibly matches TRBD1 or TRBD2 (7 bases each). Germline values: CDR1 SGHDT, CDR2 YYEEEE. The CDR3 sequence is 14 residues long. Deletions cut 0 bases from V and 6 bases from J, with 9 bases between. The CDR3 DNA follows: TGTGCCAGCAGCTTGGCAGGGGGGGCCGGGGAGCTGTTTTTT. As protein: CASSLAGGAGELFF.

This chain links TRBV7-2 with TRBJ1-6, with 10 bases fitting TRBD1. The CDR3 is made up of 16 amino acids. CDR1 SGHTA and CDR2 FQGNSA come from the germline V gene. J lost 8 bases, V lost 0 bases, and 4 bases had no gene match. CDR3 sequence: CASSLAGTGVDSPLHF. The CDR3 DNA reads TGTGCCAGCAGCTTAGCTGGGACAGGGGTTGATTCACCCCTCCACTTT.

This clonotype was detected only once. Relative to the germline gene, one junction end is altered; a read error may explain this. The CDR3 here is CASSRGGVCGALLF. The CDR3 region has the DNA TGTGCCAGCAGCCGAGGGGGGGTCTGTGGGGCACTGCTTTTT. The V and J genes are TRBV5-5 and TRBJ1-4; TRBD1 is a possible D gene (6 bases). Germline assignment: CDR1 SGHKS and CDR2 YYEKEE (reference sequence). The CDR3 extends over 14 amino acids.